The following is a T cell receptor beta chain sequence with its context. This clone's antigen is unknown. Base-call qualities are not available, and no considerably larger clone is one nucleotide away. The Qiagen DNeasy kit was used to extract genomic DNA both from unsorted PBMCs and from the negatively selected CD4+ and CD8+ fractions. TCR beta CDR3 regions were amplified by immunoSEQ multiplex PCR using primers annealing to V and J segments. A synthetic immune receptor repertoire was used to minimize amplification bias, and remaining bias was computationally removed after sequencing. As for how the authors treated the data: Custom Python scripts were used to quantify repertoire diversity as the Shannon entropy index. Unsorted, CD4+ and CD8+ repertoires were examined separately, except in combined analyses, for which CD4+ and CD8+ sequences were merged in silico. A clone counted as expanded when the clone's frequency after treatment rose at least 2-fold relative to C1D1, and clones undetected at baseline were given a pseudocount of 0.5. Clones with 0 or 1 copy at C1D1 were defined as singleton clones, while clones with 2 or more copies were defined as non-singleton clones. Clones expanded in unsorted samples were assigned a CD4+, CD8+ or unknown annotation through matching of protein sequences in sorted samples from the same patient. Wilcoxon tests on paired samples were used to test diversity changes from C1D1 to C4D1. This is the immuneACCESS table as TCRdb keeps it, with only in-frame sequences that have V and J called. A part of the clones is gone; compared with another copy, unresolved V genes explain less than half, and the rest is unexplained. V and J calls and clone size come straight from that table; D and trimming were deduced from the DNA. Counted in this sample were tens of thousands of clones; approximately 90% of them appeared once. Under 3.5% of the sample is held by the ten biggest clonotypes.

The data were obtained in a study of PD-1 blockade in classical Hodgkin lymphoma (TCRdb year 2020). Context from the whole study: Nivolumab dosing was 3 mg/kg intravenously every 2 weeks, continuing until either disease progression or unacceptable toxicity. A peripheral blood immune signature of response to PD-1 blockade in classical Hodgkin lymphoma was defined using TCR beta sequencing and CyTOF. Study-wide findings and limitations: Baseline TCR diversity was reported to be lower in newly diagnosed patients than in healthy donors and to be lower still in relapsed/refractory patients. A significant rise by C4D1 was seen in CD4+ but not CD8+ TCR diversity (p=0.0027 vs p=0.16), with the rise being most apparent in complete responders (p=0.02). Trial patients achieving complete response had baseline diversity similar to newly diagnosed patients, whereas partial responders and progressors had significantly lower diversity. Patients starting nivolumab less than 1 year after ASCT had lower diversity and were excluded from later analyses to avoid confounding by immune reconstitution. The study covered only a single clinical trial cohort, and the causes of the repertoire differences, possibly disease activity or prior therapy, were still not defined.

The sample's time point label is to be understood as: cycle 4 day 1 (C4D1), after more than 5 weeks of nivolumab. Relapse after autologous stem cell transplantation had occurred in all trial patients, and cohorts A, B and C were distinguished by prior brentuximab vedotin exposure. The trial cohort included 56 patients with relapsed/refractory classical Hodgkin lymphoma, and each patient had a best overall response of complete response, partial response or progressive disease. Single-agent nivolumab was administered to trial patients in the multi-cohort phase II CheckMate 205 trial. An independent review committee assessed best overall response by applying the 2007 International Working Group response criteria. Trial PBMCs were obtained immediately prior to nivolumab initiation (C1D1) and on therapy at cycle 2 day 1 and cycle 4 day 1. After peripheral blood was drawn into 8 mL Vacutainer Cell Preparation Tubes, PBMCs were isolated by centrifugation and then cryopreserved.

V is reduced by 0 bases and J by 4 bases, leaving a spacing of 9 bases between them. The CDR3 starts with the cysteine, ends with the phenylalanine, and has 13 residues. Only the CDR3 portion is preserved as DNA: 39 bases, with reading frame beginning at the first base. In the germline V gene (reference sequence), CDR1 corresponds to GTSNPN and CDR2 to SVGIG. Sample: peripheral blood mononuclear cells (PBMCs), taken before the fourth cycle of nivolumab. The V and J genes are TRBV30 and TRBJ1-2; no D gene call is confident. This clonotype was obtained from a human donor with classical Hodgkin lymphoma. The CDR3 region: CAWSVRQSYGYTF. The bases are TGTGCCTGGAGTGTACGGCAGAGCTATGGCTACACCTTC.